A selection of T cell receptor beta chains follows, all from one sample in a study of T cell changes during pregnancy in multiple sclerosis. Measured with immunoSEQ multiplex PCR; TCRdb has only the in-frame clones, and not every one. Of roughly 38,000 clones listed, 90% were seen once; the top ten hold 9% to 10%. The sequencing used CD8+ T cells from peripheral blood mononuclear cells, collected in the first trimester of pregnancy. All receptors come from a female donor with multiple sclerosis, enrolled in a pregnancy study. CDR3s include the opening cysteine and the closing phenylalanine or tryptophan. A D gene is named only where the DNA matches it firmly. Size values are once, few and many counts, or a class for expanded clones, and some rows have none.

TRBV5-1	NA	TRBJ2-7	TRBD2	TGCGCCAGCAGCTTCTCAGGGAGGGGTATCTACGAGCAGTACTTC	CASSFSGRGIYEQYF
TRBV5-5	NA	TRBJ1-1	NA	TGTGCCAGCAGTCGCGGACACTGGAACACTGAAGCTTTCTTT	CASSRGHWNTEAFF
TRBV30	NA	TRBJ1-5	NA	TGTGCCTGGAGTGCGGCCGGGTTAGGAAGCAATCAGCCCCAGCATTTT	CAWSAAGLGSNQPQHF
TRBV11-2	NA	TRBJ2-5	TRBD1	TGTGCCAGCAGCCAGTTACTCGCCGGGACAGTCCAAGAGACCCAGTACTTC	CASSQLLAGTVQETQYF
TRBV11-2	NA	TRBJ2-7	TRBD1	TGTGCCAGCAGCCCCCCCCGGACAGGGCCGAGGGAGCAGTACTTC	CASSPPRTGPREQYF
TRBV6-4	NA	TRBJ1-1	NA	TGTGCCAGCAGTGAGCACAGGGACACTGAAGCTTTCTTT	CASSEHRDTEAFF
TRBV5-4	NA	TRBJ2-3	NA	TGTGCCAGCAGCTTGGCCTCCGGAATCCTAGCCCCAGATACGCAGTATTTT	CASSLASGILAPDTQYF
TRBV7-6	NA	TRBJ2-3	NA	TGTGCCAGCAGCTTAGACCCGACGGGGGAAGACACAGATACGCAGTATTTT	CASSLDPTGEDTDTQYF
TRBV6-4	NA	TRBJ2-2	TRBD2	TGTGCCAGCAGGCGGGAGGATGGGAACACCGGGGAGCTGTTTTTT	CASRREDGNTGELFF
TRBV25-1	NA	TRBJ2-1	TRBD2	TGTGCCAGCAGTTCCCGACTAGCGGACAATGAGCAGTTCTTC	CASSSRLADNEQFF
TRBV7-9	NA	TRBJ2-1	TRBD2	TGTGCCAGCAGCTTAGAACTAGCGGGAGGTCATGAGCAGTTCTTC	CASSLELAGGHEQFF
TRBV5-4	NA	TRBJ2-4	TRBD2	TGTGCCAGTTCTAGCGGGACCGAAAACATTCAGTACTTC	CASSSGTENIQYF
TRBV13	NA	TRBJ1-2	TRBD1	TGTGCCAGCAGCCCGAGGGGGGACAGTTCTAACTATGGCTACACCTTC	CASSPRGDSSNYGYTF
TRBV2	NA	TRBJ2-5	NA	TGTGCCGCAGGCGGACAGGGGACTAGGGAGACCCAGTACTTC	CAAGGQGTRETQYF
TRBV7-9	NA	TRBJ1-4	NA	TGTGCCAGCAGCTTCACCGGGACAACGGGTGAAAAACTGTTTTTT	CASSFTGTTGEKLFF
TRBV25-1	NA	TRBJ2-7	TRBD2	TGTGCCAGCAGTGACGACCCTAGCGGGACCTACGAGCAGTACTTC	CASSDDPSGTYEQYF
TRBV10-3	NA	TRBJ2-5	TRBD2	TGTGCCATCAGTGGGCCCCCTCCGGGGGCGGGAGGCCTGGGAGTAGAGACCCAGTACTTC	CAISGPPPGAGGLGVETQYF
TRBV7-3	NA	TRBJ1-1	NA	TGTGCCAGCAGCTTAATTGGGGGGGCTCCATGGGAAGCTTTCTTT	CASSLIGGAPWEAFF
TRBV12-2	NA	TRBJ2-7	NA	TGTGCAAGTCGCTTAGATAACAGCGGGAGGGCCGATAAGCCCCCTCGAGAGCAGTACTTC	CASRLDNSGRADKPPREQYF
TRBV7-3	once	TRBJ1-3	NA	TGTGCCAGCAGCTCACGCAGAGGAGACACCATATATTTT	CASSSRRGDTIYF
TRBV5-6	NA	TRBJ2-2	NA	TGTGCCAGCAGCGAGGTATATCGGGAGACCGGGGAGCTGTTTTTT	CASSEVYRETGELFF
TRBV6-1	NA	TRBJ1-2	NA	TGTGCCAGCAGGCCGGGACAAGAATACTATGGCTACACCTTC	CASRPGQEYYGYTF
TRBV9	NA	TRBJ2-1	NA	TGTGCCAGCAGCTTACCCGGTGGGCCGGAGCAGTTCTTC	CASSLPGGPEQFF
TRBV27	once	TRBJ1-1	NA	TGTGCCAGCAGTTTAGGGGGGGCGGTCGGCACTGAAGCTTTCTTT	CASSLGGAVGTEAFF
TRBV4-2	NA	TRBJ2-2	NA	TGTGCCAGCAGCCAAGGTGCGGAAACCGGGGAGCTGTTTTTT	CASSQGAETGELFF
TRBV9	NA	TRBJ2-3	NA	TGTGCCAGCAGCGTAGGTGTCAGGGGCACAGATACGCAGTATTTT	CASSVGVRGTDTQYF
TRBV7-8	NA	TRBJ2-1	TRBD2	TGTGCCAGCAGCTTAGGACTAGCGGGGGTCAATGAGCAGTTCTTC	CASSLGLAGVNEQFF
TRBV5-6	NA	TRBJ2-7	TRBD1	TGTGCCAGCAGCTTCCCCGGGACAGGGATAACCTACGAGCAGTACTTC	CASSFPGTGITYEQYF
TRBV19	NA	TRBJ2-7	NA	TGTGCCAGTAGTATCAGCAGGGCATCCTACGAGCAGTACTTC	CASSISRASYEQYF
TRBV7-2	NA	TRBJ2-5	TRBD2	TGTGCCAGCAGCTTACTAGGCGGGGGGGCGGGCGAGACCCAGTACTTC	CASSLLGGGAGETQYF
TRBV7-9	NA	TRBJ1-1	NA	TGTGCCAGCAGCTTAGCAGGGGTGAACACTGAAGCTTTCTTT	CASSLAGVNTEAFF
TRBV7-9	once	TRBJ1-4	NA	TGTGCCAGCAGCTCGATGTCCCAGGGGTTCGATAATGAAAAACTGTTTTTT	CASSSMSQGFDNEKLFF
TRBV5-4	NA	TRBJ2-3	NA	TGTGCCAGCAGCTTAGCGGTGACAGATACGCAGTATTTT	CASSLAVTDTQYF
TRBV19	NA	TRBJ2-1	NA	TGTGCCAGTAGTGGGCCAGATGAGCAGTTCTTC	CASSGPDEQFF
TRBV5-1	NA	TRBJ2-1	TRBD1	TGCGCCAGCAGCTTGAGGGGACAGGGGAACAATGAGCAGTTCTTC	CASSLRGQGNNEQFF
TRBV29-1	few	TRBJ2-5	NA	TGCAGCGTTGAACCAACAGCGGGAGAGACCCAGTACTTC	CSVEPTAGETQYF
TRBV5-1	NA	TRBJ1-1	TRBD1	TGCGCCAGCAGCACGGGACAGGGGAACGGTGAAGCTTTCTTT	CASSTGQGNGEAFF
TRBV25-1	NA	TRBJ2-7	TRBD1	TGTGCCAGCATGGGACAGGGAATGGACGAGCAGTACTTC	CASMGQGMDEQYF
TRBV6-1	NA	TRBJ1-4	TRBD1	TGTGCCAGCAGTGGGGGACAGGGGTATGAAAAACTGTTTTTT	CASSGGQGYEKLFF
TRBV6-4	NA	TRBJ2-1	NA	TGTGCCAGCAGTGATAGCTCGCACGATGAGCAGTTCTTC	CASSDSSHDEQFF
TRBV27	NA	TRBJ2-5	TRBD2	TGTGCCAGCACCGGGACTAGCGGGGGGCGAGAGACCCAGTACTTC	CASTGTSGGRETQYF
TRBV7-2	NA	TRBJ2-1	NA	TGTGCCAGCAGCTGGGGCCTCACGGGGGATGAGCAGTTCTTC	CASSWGLTGDEQFF
TRBV5-1	once	TRBJ1-1	TRBD1	TGCGCCAGCAGCTTGCCGCCCGACAGGGGGCCCACTGAAGCTTTCTTT	CASSLPPDRGPTEAFF
TRBV11-2	once	TRBJ2-3	TRBD2	TGTGCCAGCAGCTTAGAACTAGCGGGGGGAGATACGCAGTATTTT	CASSLELAGGDTQYF
TRBV6-5	NA	TRBJ1-1	TRBD1	TGTGCCAGCACCCTGACAGGGATGAACACTGAAGCTTTCTTT	CASTLTGMNTEAFF
TRBV13	NA	TRBJ2-7	NA	TGTGCCAGCAGCTTGGTTTATGGGGAGCTACCCTACGAGCAGTACTTC	CASSLVYGELPYEQYF
TRBV12-5	once	TRBJ2-3	NA	TGTGCTAGTGGTTTGTTTCTAACAGGGAACACAGATACGCAGTATTTT	CASGLFLTGNTDTQYF
TRBV19	NA	TRBJ1-5	TRBD1	TGTGCCAGTACGTTACAGGGGCCCAATCAGCCCCAGCATTTT	CASTLQGPNQPQHF
TRBV5-6	NA	TRBJ1-3	TRBD1	TGTGCCAGCAGCTTAGGGACAGGTTCAAGCTCTGGAAACACCATATATTTT	CASSLGTGSSSGNTIYF
TRBV27	NA	TRBJ2-3	NA	TGTGCCAGCAGTTCCATACATGACACAGATACGCAGTATTTT	CASSSIHDTDTQYF
TRBV14	NA	TRBJ2-3	TRBD2	TGCGCCAGCAGCCAAGCCGAGCGGGGGGTGGCAGATACGCAGTATTTT	CASSQAERGVADTQYF
TRBV5-1	NA	TRBJ2-7	TRBD2	TGCGCCAGCAGCTTGGATCCTAGCGGGAGACTAACCTACGAGCAGTACTTC	CASSLDPSGRLTYEQYF
TRBV7-9	NA	TRBJ2-7	NA	TGTGCCAGCAGCCGGCCCGGGGAAGGTTCCTACGAGCAGTACTTC	CASSRPGEGSYEQYF
TRBV7-9	NA	TRBJ2-2	TRBD2	TGTGCCACCGAGATACGACTAGCGGGCCATTCAGAGGGTTCCGGGGAGCTGTTTTTT	CATEIRLAGHSEGSGELFF
TRBV5-1	NA	TRBJ2-1	TRBD2	TGCGCCAGCAGCTTACTAGCGGGGGGGCTTAATGAGCAGTTCTTC	CASSLLAGGLNEQFF
TRBV4-1	NA	TRBJ1-5	TRBD1	TGCGCCAGCAGCCAAGATCTGGACAGGGGCAATCAGCCCCAGCATTTT	CASSQDLDRGNQPQHF
TRBV4-1	NA	TRBJ1-1	NA	TGCGCCAGCAGCCATCTTATGGGCTCATGGGTTCTCAACACTGAAGCTTTCTTT	CASSHLMGSWVLNTEAFF
TRBV7-9	NA	TRBJ2-7	TRBD2	TGTGCCAGCAGCCCCTCCGGGACTAGCTCCTACGAGCAGTACTTC	CASSPSGTSSYEQYF
TRBV25-1	NA	TRBJ2-1	NA	TGTGCCAGCAGTGACCCTATACAGGACTACAATGAGCAGTTCTTC	CASSDPIQDYNEQFF